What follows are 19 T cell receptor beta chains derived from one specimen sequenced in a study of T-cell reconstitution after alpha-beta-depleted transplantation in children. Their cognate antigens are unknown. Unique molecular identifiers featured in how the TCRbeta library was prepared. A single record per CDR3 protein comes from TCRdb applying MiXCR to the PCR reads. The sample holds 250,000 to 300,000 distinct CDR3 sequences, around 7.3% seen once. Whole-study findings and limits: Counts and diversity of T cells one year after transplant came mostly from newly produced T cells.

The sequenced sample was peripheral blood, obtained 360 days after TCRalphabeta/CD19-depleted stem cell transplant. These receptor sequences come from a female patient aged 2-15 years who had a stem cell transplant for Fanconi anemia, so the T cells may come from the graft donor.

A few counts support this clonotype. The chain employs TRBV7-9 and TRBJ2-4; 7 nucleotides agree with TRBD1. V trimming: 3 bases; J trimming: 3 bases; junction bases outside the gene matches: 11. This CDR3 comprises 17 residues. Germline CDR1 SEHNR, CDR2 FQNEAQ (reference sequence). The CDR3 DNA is TGTGCCAGCAGCTTTACCCGCCCGACAGGGAGCAAAAACATTCAGTACTTC. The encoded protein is CASSFTRPTGSKNIQYF.

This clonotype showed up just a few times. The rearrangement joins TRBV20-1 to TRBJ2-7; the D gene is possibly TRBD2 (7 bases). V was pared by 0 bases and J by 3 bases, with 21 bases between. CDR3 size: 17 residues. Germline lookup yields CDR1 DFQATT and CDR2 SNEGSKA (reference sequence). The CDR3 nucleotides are TGCAGTGCTAGAGACCCGGCTGAGGGGGGGTCAGACTACGAGCAGTACTTC. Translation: CSARDPAEGGSDYEQYF.

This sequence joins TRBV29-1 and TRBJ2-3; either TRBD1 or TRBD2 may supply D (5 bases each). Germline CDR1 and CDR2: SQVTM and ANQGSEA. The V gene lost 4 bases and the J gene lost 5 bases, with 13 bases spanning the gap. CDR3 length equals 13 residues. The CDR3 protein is CSVGGGSGDTQYF. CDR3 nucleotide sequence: TGCAGCGTTGGGGGCGGGTCTGGAGATACGCAGTATTTT.

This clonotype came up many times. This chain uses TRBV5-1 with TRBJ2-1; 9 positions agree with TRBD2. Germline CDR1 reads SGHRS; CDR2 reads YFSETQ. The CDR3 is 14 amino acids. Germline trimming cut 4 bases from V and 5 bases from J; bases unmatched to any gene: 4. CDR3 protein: CASSQGLANNEQFF. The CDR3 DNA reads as TGCGCCAGCAGCCAGGGACTAGCTAACAATGAGCAGTTCTTC. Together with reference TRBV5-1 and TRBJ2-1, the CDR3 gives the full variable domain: KAGVTQTPRYLIKTRGQQVTLSCSPISGHRSVSWYQQTPGQGLQFLFEYFSETQRNKGNFPGRFSGRQFSNSRSEMNVSTLELGDSALYLCASSQGLANNEQFFGPGTRLTVL.

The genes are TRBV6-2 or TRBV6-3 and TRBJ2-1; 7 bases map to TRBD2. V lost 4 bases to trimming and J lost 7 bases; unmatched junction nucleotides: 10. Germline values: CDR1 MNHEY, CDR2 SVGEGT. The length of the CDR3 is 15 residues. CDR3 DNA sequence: TGTGCCAGCAGTTCGCCGCCGGGAGGAAGGAATGAGCAGTTCTTC. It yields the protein CASSSPPGGRNEQFF.

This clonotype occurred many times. CDR3 sequence: CASSYRSPNTDTQYF. The CDR3 region has the DNA TGTGCCAGCAGTTACCGGTCGCCCAACACAGATACGCAGTATTTT. The chain joins TRBV6-5 to TRBJ2-3; D ambiguous. CDR3 length equals 15 residues. Trimming took off 2 bases at V and 2 bases at J, with 11 bases between the two ends. Germline V gene sequence: CDR1 MNHEY, CDR2 SVGAGI.

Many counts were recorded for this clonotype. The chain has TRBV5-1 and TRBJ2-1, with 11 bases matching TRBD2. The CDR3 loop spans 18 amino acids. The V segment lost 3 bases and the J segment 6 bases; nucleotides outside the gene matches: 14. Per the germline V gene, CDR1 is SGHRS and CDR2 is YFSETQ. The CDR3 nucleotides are TGCGCCAGCAGCTCCCTTATCGGTAGCGGGGGGGCCTCCAATGAGCAGTTCTTC. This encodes CASSSLIGSGGASNEQFF.

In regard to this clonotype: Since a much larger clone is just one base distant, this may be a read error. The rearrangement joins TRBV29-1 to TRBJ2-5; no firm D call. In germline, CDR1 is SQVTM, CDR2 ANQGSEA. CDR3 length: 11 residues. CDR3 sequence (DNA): TGCAGCACCAGGTTCCAAGAGGCCCAGTACTTC. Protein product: CSTRFQEAQYF.

CDR3 sequence (DNA): TGTGCCAGCAGCCAAATTGCTTACGAGCAGTACTTC. It specifies CASSQIAYEQYF. V and J are TRBV3-1 and TRBJ2-7; D is ambiguous. Germline V gene sequence: CDR1 LGHDT, CDR2 YNNKEL (reference sequence). V dropped 2 bases and J dropped 4 bases, with 6 bases sitting between them. This CDR3 spans 12 amino acids.

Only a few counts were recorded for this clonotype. The CDR3 nucleotides are TGTGCCAGCAGTGATACAGGGGAAGAGACCCAGTACTTC. Residues: CASSDTGEETQYF. J is TRBJ2-5 and V is TRBV6-1; the match to TRBD1 covers 7 bases. This CDR3 is built from 13 residues. CDR1 is MNHNS and CDR2 is SASEGT in the germline V gene. The ends lost 3 bases at V and 3 bases at J; junction bases unmatched: 1.

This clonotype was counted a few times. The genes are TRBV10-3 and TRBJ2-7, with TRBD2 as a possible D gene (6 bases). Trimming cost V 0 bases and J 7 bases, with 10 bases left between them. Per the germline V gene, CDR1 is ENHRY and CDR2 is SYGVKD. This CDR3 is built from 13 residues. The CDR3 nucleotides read TGTGCCATCAGTGAGTCCCCAGGGAGGGAGCAGTACGTC. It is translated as CAISESPGREQYV.

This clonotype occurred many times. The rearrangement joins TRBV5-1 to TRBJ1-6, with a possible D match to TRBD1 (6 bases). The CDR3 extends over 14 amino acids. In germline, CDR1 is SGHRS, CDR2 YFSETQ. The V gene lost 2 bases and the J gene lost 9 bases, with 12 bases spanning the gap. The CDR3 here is CASSFNRDFSPLHF. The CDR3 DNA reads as TGCGCCAGCAGCTTCAACAGGGATTTTTCACCCCTCCACTTT.

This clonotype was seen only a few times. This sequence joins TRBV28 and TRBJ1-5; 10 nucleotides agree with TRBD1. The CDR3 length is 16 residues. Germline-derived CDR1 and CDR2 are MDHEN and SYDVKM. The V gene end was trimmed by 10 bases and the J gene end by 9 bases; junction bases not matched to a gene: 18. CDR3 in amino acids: CATQFPGTGERRPQHF. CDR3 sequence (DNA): TGTGCCACCCAATTTCCCGGGACAGGGGAAAGGCGGCCCCAGCATTTT.

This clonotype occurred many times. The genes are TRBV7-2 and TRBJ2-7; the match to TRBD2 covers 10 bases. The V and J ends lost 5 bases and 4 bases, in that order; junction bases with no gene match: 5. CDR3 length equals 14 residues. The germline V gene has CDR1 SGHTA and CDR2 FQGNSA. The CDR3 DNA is TGTGCCAGCAGCCAGCCGACTAGCGGGTACGAGCAGTACTTC. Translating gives CASSQPTSGYEQYF.

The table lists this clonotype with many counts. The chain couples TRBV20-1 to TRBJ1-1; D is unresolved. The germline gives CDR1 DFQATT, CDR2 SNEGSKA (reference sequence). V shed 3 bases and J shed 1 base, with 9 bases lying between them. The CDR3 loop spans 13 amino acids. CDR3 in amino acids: CSARLQTNTEAFF. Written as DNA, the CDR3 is TGCAGTGCTAGGCTCCAGACGAACACTGAAGCTTTCTTT.

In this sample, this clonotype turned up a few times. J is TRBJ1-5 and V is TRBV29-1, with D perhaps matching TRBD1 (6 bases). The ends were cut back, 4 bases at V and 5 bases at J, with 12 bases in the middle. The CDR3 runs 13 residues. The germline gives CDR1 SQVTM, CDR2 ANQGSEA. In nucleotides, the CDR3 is TGCAGCGTTGCGGCGGGGGCAGATCAGCCCCAGCATTTT. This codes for CSVAAGADQPQHF.

DNA of the CDR3: TGTGCCAGCAGCTTCACCGGGGCTAACAGGGGGTATATCAATGAGCAGTTCTTC. It is translated as CASSFTGANRGYINEQFF. V is TRBV11-2 and J is TRBJ2-1; 8 bases map to TRBD1. With V trimmed by 3 bases and J by 6 bases, 16 bases remained unmatched. Germline assignment: CDR1 SGHAT and CDR2 FQNNGV. The length of the CDR3 is 18 residues. The complete variable domain, with remaining parts taken from reference TRBV11-2 and TRBJ2-1, reads EAGVAQSPRYKIIEKRQSVAFWCNPISGHATLYWYQQILGQGPKLLIQFQNNGVVDDSQLPKDRFSAERLKGVDSTLKIQPAKLEDSAVYLCASSFTGANRGYINEQFFGPGTRLTVL.

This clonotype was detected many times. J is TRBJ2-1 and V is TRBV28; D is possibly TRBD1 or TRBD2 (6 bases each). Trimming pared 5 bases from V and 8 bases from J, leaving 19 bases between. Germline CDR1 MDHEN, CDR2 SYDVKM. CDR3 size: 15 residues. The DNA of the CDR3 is TGTGCCAGCAGTCACCCCTTCCCGGGGGCTTATGAGCAGTTCTTC. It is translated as CASSHPFPGAYEQFF.

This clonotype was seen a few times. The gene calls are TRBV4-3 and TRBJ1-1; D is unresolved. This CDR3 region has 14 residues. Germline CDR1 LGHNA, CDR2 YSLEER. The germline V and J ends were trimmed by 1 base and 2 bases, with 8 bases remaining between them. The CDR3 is CASSQGRFNTEAFF. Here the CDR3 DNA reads TGCGCCAGCAGCCAAGGACGGTTCAACACTGAAGCTTTCTTT.